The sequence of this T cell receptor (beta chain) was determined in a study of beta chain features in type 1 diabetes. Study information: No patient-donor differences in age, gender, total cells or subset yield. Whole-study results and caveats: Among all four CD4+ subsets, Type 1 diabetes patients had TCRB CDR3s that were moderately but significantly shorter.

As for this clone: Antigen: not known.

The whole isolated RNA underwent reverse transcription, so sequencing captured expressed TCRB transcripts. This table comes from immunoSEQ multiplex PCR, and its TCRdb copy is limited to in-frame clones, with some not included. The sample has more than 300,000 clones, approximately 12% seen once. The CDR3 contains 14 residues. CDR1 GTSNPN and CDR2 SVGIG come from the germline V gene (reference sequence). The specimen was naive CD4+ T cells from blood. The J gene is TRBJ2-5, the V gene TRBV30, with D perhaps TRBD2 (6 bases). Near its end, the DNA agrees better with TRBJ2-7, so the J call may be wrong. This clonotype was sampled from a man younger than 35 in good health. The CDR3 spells CAWSLGTSNYEQYF. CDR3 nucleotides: TGTGCCTGGAGTCTTGGGACTTCGAACTACGAGCAGTACTTC.